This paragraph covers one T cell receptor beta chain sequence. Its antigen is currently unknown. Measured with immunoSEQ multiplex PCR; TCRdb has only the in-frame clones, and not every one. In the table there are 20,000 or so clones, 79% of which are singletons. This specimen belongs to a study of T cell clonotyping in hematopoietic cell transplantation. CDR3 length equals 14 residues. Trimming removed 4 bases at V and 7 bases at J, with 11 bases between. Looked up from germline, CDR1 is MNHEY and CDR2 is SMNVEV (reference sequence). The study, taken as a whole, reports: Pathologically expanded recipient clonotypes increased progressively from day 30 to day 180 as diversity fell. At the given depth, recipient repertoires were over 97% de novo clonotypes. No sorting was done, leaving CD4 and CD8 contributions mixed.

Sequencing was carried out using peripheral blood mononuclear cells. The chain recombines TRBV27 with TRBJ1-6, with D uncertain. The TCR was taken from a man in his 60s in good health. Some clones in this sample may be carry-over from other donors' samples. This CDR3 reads CASSSYVDNSPLHF. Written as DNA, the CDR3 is TGTGCCAGCAGTTCTTACGTTGACAATTCACCCCTCCACTTT.